This TCR beta chain derives from a study of shared clonotypes between healthy human individuals. Worth noting for this clone: Antigen specificity is unknown.

The germline gives CDR1 MDHEN, CDR2 SYDVKM. This CDR3 has 15 amino acids. The V gene lost 7 bases and the J gene lost 4 bases, with 19 bases spanning the gap. The study, taken as a whole, reports: Clonotypes shared by all four donors outscored non-shared clonotypes in generation probability. Depth was large, yet rarefaction showed that sorted-subset sequencing was incomplete.

The authors distributed each subset's genomic DNA evenly over several immunoSEQ plates. Roughly 200 ng DNA, 30,000 or so T cell genomes, went into each sorted-subset replicate PCR. TCRdb keeps only in-frame clones here, not all; method: immunoSEQ multiplex PCR. The data contain 2,500,000 or so clones, approximately 90% of them singletons. The sequenced sample consisted of naive CD4+ T cells sorted from blood. Subset indicated: CD45RA+ positively selected. This TCR was sampled from a man between 18 and 29 years old in good health. The rearrangement links TRBV28 to TRBJ2-5; no definite D call. CDR3 protein: CASTPRATRGETQYF. The CDR3 DNA follows: TGTGCCAGCACCCCTCGGGCCACACGAGGAGAGACCCAGTACTTC.